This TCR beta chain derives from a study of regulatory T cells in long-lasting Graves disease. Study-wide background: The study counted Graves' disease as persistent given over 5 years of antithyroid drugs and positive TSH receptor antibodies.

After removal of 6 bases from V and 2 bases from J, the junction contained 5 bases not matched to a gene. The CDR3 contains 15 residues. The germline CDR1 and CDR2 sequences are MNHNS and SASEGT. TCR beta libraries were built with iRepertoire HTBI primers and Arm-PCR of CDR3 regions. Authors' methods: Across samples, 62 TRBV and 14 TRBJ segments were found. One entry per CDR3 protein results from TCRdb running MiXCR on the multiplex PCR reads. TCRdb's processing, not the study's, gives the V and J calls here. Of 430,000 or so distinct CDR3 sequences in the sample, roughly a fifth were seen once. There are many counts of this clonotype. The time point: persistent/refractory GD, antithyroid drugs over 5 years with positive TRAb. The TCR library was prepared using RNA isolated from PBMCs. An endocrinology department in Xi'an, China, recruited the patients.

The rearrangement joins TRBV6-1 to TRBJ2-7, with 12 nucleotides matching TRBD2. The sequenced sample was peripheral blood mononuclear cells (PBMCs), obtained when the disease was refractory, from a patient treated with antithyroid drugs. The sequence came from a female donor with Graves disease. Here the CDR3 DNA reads TGTGCCAGCAGGGGGACTAGCGGGTTTACCTACGAGCAGTACTTC. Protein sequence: CASRGTSGFTYEQYF.